The next 13 T cell receptor beta chains were all read from a single sample in a study of blood T cell repertoires in COVID-19. Libraries were prepared by immunoSEQ multiplex PCR; TCRdb keeps only in-frame clonotypes and omits some of them. The sample lists about 250,000 clones, roughly four fifths occurring once. Sequences were obtained from PBMCs or T cells enriched from blood (not recorded which). These receptors came from a man aged 45-60 years who had recovered from COVID-19.

The chain uses TRBV27 and TRBJ1-3, with a tentative D call TRBD1 (6 bases). The CDR3 covers 14 residues. The germline gives CDR1 MNHEY, CDR2 SMNVEV (reference sequence). V gave up 5 bases and J gave up 2 bases, with 10 bases separating them. CDR3 sequence reads: CASSLGGAGNTIYF. CDR3 DNA sequence: TGTGCCAGCAGTCTAGGGGGGGCTGGAAACACCATATATTTT.

The V and J genes are TRBV11-1 and TRBJ1-2, with 7 bases identical to TRBD1. Germline trimming cut 4 bases from V and 7 bases from J; bases unmatched to any gene: 3. CDR3 length: 12 amino acids. Germline CDR1 and CDR2: SGHAT and FQDESV (reference sequence). The CDR3 bases are TGTGCCAGCAGCTCGACAGGGAGTGGCTACACCTTC. This translates into CASSSTGSGYTF.

This rearrangement joins TRBV5-4 to TRBJ2-1; 11 bases match TRBD2. The CDR3 covers 14 residues. V gave up 2 bases and J gave up 5 bases; unmatched junction bases: 0. Germline assignment: CDR1 SGHNT and CDR2 YYREEE (reference sequence). DNA of the CDR3: TGTGCCAGCAGCTTTAGCGGGAGGGACAATGAGCAGTTCTTC. As protein: CASSFSGRDNEQFF.

The chain has TRBV28 and TRBJ1-3; D is undetermined. This CDR3 region has 13 residues. V dropped 8 bases and J dropped 2 bases, with 10 bases sitting between them. Germline-derived CDR1 and CDR2 are MDHEN and SYDVKM. The chain's CDR3 is CASALGAGNTIYF. CDR3 DNA sequence: TGTGCCAGCGCCCTCGGGGCTGGAAACACCATATATTTT.

The chain combines TRBV5-1 with TRBJ2-1; maybe TRBD1 (6 bases). Germline CDR1 is SGHRS and CDR2 is YFSETQ. The CDR3 sequence is 17 residues long. Trimming pared 3 bases from V and 7 bases from J, leaving 23 bases between. The CDR3 sequence is CASSSQGKGTQVNEQFF. Here the CDR3 DNA reads TGCGCCAGCAGCTCACAGGGAAAAGGAACACAGGTTAATGAGCAGTTCTTC. The variable domain in full, with the rest retrieved from reference TRBV5-1 and TRBJ2-1, is KAGVTQTPRYLIKTRGQQVTLSCSPISGHRSVSWYQQTPGQGLQFLFEYFSETQRNKGNFPGRFSGRQFSNSRSEMNVSTLELGDSALYLCASSSQGKGTQVNEQFFGPGTRLTVL.

This clone came up once. The rearrangement joins TRBV19 to TRBJ1-5; D may be TRBD1 (5 bases). Germline values: CDR1 LNHDA, CDR2 SQIVND (reference sequence). Trimming cost V 2 bases and J 4 bases, with 12 bases left between them. This CDR3 region has 15 residues. This CDR3 reads CASSITAQVNQPQHF. CDR3 nucleotide sequence: TGTGCCAGTAGTATAACCGCACAGGTGAATCAGCCCCAGCATTTT.

This clone was found once. V gene TRBV6-1 combines with J gene TRBJ2-5, with D maybe TRBD1 (5 bases). The CDR3 totals 14 residues. V dropped 3 bases and J dropped 7 bases, with 15 bases sitting between them. Germline-derived CDR1 and CDR2 are MNHNS and SASEGT. This chain's CDR3 is CASSEKTALGTQYF. In DNA, the CDR3 is TGTGCCAGCAGTGAGAAGACAGCCCTCGGGACCCAGTACTTC.

The gene calls are TRBV30 and TRBJ1-2; D might be TRBD1 (5 bases). Germline loops: CDR1 GTSNPN, CDR2 SVGIG (reference sequence). V was shortened by 7 bases and J by 4 bases, with 16 bases between the two germline ends. The CDR3 is 13 residues long. The DNA for the CDR3 is TGTGCCTCGTCTTGGGGGGTGATCTATGGCTACACCTTC. Translating it yields CASSWGVIYGYTF.

The genes are TRBV19 and TRBJ2-7, with D possibly being TRBD2 (5 bases). This CDR3 is 16 amino acids long. Trimming pared 3 bases from V and 6 bases from J, leaving 21 bases between. Per germline, CDR1 LNHDA and CDR2 SQIVND (reference sequence). The CDR3: CASSITGADPAFEQYF. CDR3 nucleotide sequence: TGTGCCAGTAGTATCACTGGAGCGGACCCGGCCTTCGAGCAGTACTTC. The entire variable domain, with the rest obtained from reference TRBV19 and TRBJ2-7, is as follows: DGGITQSPKYLFRKEGQNVTLSCEQNLNHDAMYWYRQDPGQGLRLIYYSQIVNDFQKGDIAEGYSVSREKKESFPLTVTSAQKNPTAFYLCASSITGADPAFEQYFGPGTRLTVT.

This clone occurred once. The chain links TRBV11-3 to TRBJ1-1; 8 bases match TRBD1. J gave up 11 bases and V 5 bases, and 7 bases lay outside the gene matches. Per the germline V gene, CDR1 is SGHNT and CDR2 is YENEEA. This CDR3 comprises 12 residues. The DNA of the CDR3 is TGTGCCAGCAGCATCAACAGGGGGGAGGCTTTCTTT. Protein sequence: CASSINRGEAFF.

The chain has TRBV18 and TRBJ2-5, with 8 bases lining up with TRBD1. Germline assignment: CDR1 KGHSH and CDR2 LQKENI. Trimming removed 6 bases from V and 4 bases from J; junction bases left unmatched: 7. This CDR3 is 14 amino acids long. The CDR3 loop is CASSQRTGRETQYF. The CDR3 coding sequence is TGTGCCAGCTCGCAAAGGACAGGGAGAGAGACCCAGTACTTC.

J is TRBJ2-6 and V is TRBV21-1; whether TRBD2, the table's D call, matches the DNA was not checked. TRBV21-1 is flagged as a pseudogene. This CDR3 has 16 amino acids. The CDR3 is CASSRLAGGGANVLTF. CDR3 nucleotide sequence: TGTGCCAGCAGCAGGCTAGCGGGAGGTGGGGCCAACGTCCTGACTTTC.

This clone was seen a single time. The chain recombines TRBV20-1 with TRBJ1-5, with D hard to call. Trimming removed 3 bases at V and 4 bases at J, with 7 bases between. Germline V gene lookup returns CDR1 DFQATT and CDR2 SNEGSKA (reference sequence). The CDR3 has 12 residues. CDR3 in amino acids: CSASPRNQPQHF. DNA of the CDR3: TGCAGTGCTAGTCCTCGGAATCAGCCCCAGCATTTT.